Sequencing of this TCR beta chain was carried out in a study of T cells in Graves' hyperthyroidism and ophthalmopathy. The V and J ends lost 6 bases and 7 bases respectively, with 13 bases between them. The length of the CDR3 is 12 residues. It was RNA transcripts that yielded the amplified TCR beta CDR3 regions. In the first-round RT-PCR of the TCR CDR3, the HTBI primer set was used. One entry per CDR3 protein, called by TCRdb with MiXCR from the multiplex PCR reads. The sample has hundreds of thousands of distinct CDR3 sequences, roughly 46% seen once. The source material was peripheral blood or thyroid tissue (not recorded which). The chain employs TRBV12-3 or TRBV12-4 and TRBJ2-7; tentatively, D is TRBD2 (6 bases). The TCR originated in a woman under 30 with Graves' hyperthyroidism. Written as DNA, the CDR3 is TGTGCCAGCAGCCCCGGGAGCCAAGAGCAGTACTTC. Translation gives CASSPGSQEQYF.